This T cell receptor beta chain emerged from a study of blood T cells in healthy people across ages. Alongside a J-beta primer mix, a sample-barcoded 5' primer served in a second PCR lasting roughly 7 to 11 cycles. One entry per CDR3 protein, called by TCRdb with MiXCR from the 5' RACE reads. Altogether about 1.6 million distinct CDR3 sequences are present, roughly 32% being singletons, with the ten largest covering around 10%. About this clonotype itself: The antigen is undetermined.

Study findings and constraints: Roughly linear age-related decline in beta diversity appeared, significant by age around 42. One million T cells yielded diversity estimates that were considered underestimates.

There were at least 5.5 micrograms of total RNA extracted from every sample. This CDR3 is built from 14 residues. CDR1 is SGDLS, CDR2 YYNGEE, per germline. Deletions cut 0 bases from V and 6 bases from J, with 9 bases between. The sample comprised blood. The rearrangement links TRBV9 to TRBJ2-2; D is unresolved. The receptor was isolated from a woman aged 25 to 39 in good health. CDR3 bases: TGTGCCAGCAGCGTAGATGGGTGGTCCGGGGAGCTGTTTTTT. This sequence encodes CASSVDGWSGELFF.